This T cell receptor beta chain was sequenced during a study of Graves' ophthalmopathy and Graves' hyperthyroidism. General study findings and limits: A majority of expanded thyroid clonotypes exceeding 0.001 frequency were likewise present in blood.

Uncontrolled infections, other autoimmune diseases, pregnancy or lactation barred patients from enrollment. RNA transcripts provided the template for amplifying TCR beta CDR3 regions. In the first round, RT-PCR was carried out with HTBI primers, and a multiplex PCR formed the second round. Each CDR3 protein is one row after TCRdb ran MiXCR on the multiplex PCR reads. The table lists 350,000 to 450,000 distinct CDR3 sequences, more than 20% of them singletons. The CDR3 sequence is 15 residues long. Trimming pared 2 bases from V and 2 bases from J, leaving 16 bases between. CDR1 is DFQATT, CDR2 SNEGSKA, per germline (reference sequence). In its sample, this clonotype was seen many times. Its matching antigen is unknown.

The V call is TRBV20-1, the J call TRBJ2-7, with D maybe TRBD1 (6 bases). The source is a woman between 18 and 29 years old with stable Graves' hyperthyroidism. The sample consisted of peripheral blood. The CDR3 here is CSARTPRTATYEQYF. The DNA for the CDR3 is TGCAGTGCTAGAACCCCCCGGACAGCAACCTACGAGCAGTACTTC.